This T cell receptor (beta chain) was observed in a study of blood T cell repertoires in COVID-19. The method was immunoSEQ multiplex PCR; TCRdb's version includes in-frame clones alone and lacks a portion of them. Of some 220,000 clones in the sample, approximately 84% were seen once. V was clipped by 6 bases and J by 1 base, with 12 bases between them. CDR1 and CDR2 (germline): LNHDA, SQIVND (reference sequence). This CDR3 is 15 amino acids long. The sequence came from a man in his fifties or sixties who had recovered from COVID-19. The sequenced sample was peripheral blood. The chain uses TRBV19 and TRBJ2-2, with D unclear. The CDR3 is CASRMGAQNTGELFF. CDR3 in DNA: TGTGCCAGTAGGATGGGCGCTCAGAACACCGGGGAGCTGTTTTTT. Filled out from reference TRBV19 and TRBJ2-2, the complete variable domain reads DGGITQSPKYLFRKEGQNVTLSCEQNLNHDAMYWYRQDPGQGLRLIYYSQIVNDFQKGDIAEGYSVSREKKESFPLTVTSAQKNPTAFYLCASRMGAQNTGELFFGEGSRLTVL.